Listed below are T cell receptor beta chains from one sample, sequenced in a study of Graves' ophthalmopathy and Graves' hyperthyroidism. TCRdb re-called the multiplex PCR reads with MiXCR, one entry per CDR3 protein. The sample carries some 350,000 distinct CDR3 sequences, 17% recorded once. The specimen sequenced was peripheral blood. The source of these receptors is an adult woman with stable Graves' hyperthyroidism. Both conserved end residues are part of each CDR3. A D gene is named only where the DNA matches it firmly. Clone size, where shown, is once, few, many, or a class for clones that have expanded.

>many|TRBV11-2|TRBJ2-7|15|TRBD1
CASTRQAGQGYEQYF
TGTGCCAGCACACGACAAGCGGGACAGGGTTACGAGCAGTACTTC
>many|TRBV7-7|TRBJ2-7|13|TRBD1
CASSWETGGEQYF
TGTGCTAGCAGCTGGGAAACAGGGGGCGAGCAGTACTTC
>many|TRBV27|TRBJ1-5|14|-
CASSYGVGNQPQHF
TGTGCCAGCAGTTACGGGGTCGGCAATCAGCCCCAGCATTTT
>-|TRBV6-1|TRBJ2-5|16|TRBD1
CASSESGRGLGETQYF
TGTGCCAGCAGTGAAAGTGGCAGGGGGCTAGGGGAGACCCAGTACTTC
>many|TRBV28|TRBJ1-5|14|-
CASRGRVRGQPQHF
TGTGCCAGCAGGGGTCGGGTTAGGGGGCAGCCCCAGCATTTT
>many|TRBV24-1|TRBJ2-5|13|TRBD2
CATQTSGEETQYF
TGTGCCACCCAAACTAGCGGGGAAGAGACCCAGTACTTC
>many|TRBV6-1|TRBJ2-7|15|-
CASSEGRGVSYEQYF
TGTGCCAGCAGTGAAGGCCGAGGGGTCTCCTACGAGCAGTACTTC
>many|TRBV7-6|TRBJ2-4|13|-
CASSLEAKNIQYF
TGTGCCAGCAGCTTAGAGGCCAAAAACATTCAGTACTTC
>many|TRBV6-2/TRBV6-3|TRBJ2-7|14|TRBD2
CASRGTSGPYEQYF
TGTGCCAGCAGGGGGACTAGCGGCCCCTACGAGCAGTACTTC
>many|TRBV15|TRBJ1-5|15|TRBD1
CATSRDYRGDQPQHF
TGTGCCACCAGCAGAGATTACAGGGGAGATCAGCCCCAGCATTTT
>many|TRBV12-3/TRBV12-4|TRBJ2-4|14|TRBD2
CASSTGGGGNIQYF
TGTGCCAGCAGCACAGGTGGGGGGGGAAACATTCAGTACTTC
>many|TRBV27|TRBJ1-6|15|-
CASNLRTGIGSPLHF
TGTGCCAGCAACCTAAGAACAGGGATAGGTTCACCCCTCCACTTT
>many|TRBV10-3|TRBJ2-5|15|-
CAISESSKSGETQYF
TGTGCCATCAGTGAGTCGAGTAAATCCGGCGAGACCCAGTACTTC
>many|TRBV27|TRBJ2-7|12|-
CASGANSYEQYF
TGTGCCAGCGGTGCCAACTCCTACGAGCAGTACTTC
>many|TRBV10-3|TRBJ2-7|17|TRBD2
CAISEGTSGNIWGEQYF
TGTGCCATCAGTGAGGGGACTAGCGGGAACATTTGGGGGGAGCAGTACTTC
>many|TRBV25-1|TRBJ1-1|15|-
CASSEFYVRGTEAFF
TGTGCCAGCAGTGAATTTTATGTTAGGGGGACTGAAGCTTTCTTT
>many|TRBV6-4|TRBJ1-1|19|TRBD1
CATLPPRKGTGRGSTEAFF
TGTGCCACACTCCCGCCTAGAAAGGGGACAGGGAGGGGTAGCACTGAAGCTTTCTTT
>-|TRBV6-2/TRBV6-3|TRBJ2-2|17|-
CASRVGPGLTNTGELFF
TGTGCCAGCCGGGTCGGACCGGGACTTACGAACACCGGGGAGCTGTTTTTT